This T cell receptor beta chain comes out of a study of T cells in Graves' hyperthyroidism and ophthalmopathy. Those patients with uncontrolled infection, other autoimmune disease, pregnancy or lactation were excluded. Template material for amplifying TCR beta CDR3 regions consisted of RNA transcripts. The TCR CDR3 first-round RT-PCR relied on the HTBI primer set. From the multiplex PCR reads, TCRdb called clonotypes with MiXCR, one entry per CDR3 protein. The repertoire holds 400,000 to 500,000 distinct CDR3 sequences, with roughly 13% as singletons. Trimming removed 6 bases from V and 4 bases from J, with 6 bases in between. The CDR3 length is 11 residues.

What was sequenced was blood. The V call is TRBV12-3 or TRBV12-4, the J call TRBJ1-2; no definite D call. This sequence originates from a woman under 30 with Graves' hyperthyroidism. The CDR3 loop is CASSFIYGYTF. DNA for the CDR3: TGTGCCAGCAGCTTTATCTATGGCTACACCTTC.